This TCR beta chain was sequenced for a study of blood T cell repertoires in COVID-19. Overall study context: Acute and convalescent COVID-19 samples came from the United States, Italy and Spain.

CDR1 is MGHDK, CDR2 SYGVNS, per germline. The CDR3 length is 13 residues. V shed 8 bases and J shed 8 bases, with 16 bases lying between them. Per the original methods: Estimation of nucleated cell counts relied on the amplification of reference gene primers. Sequencing used immunoSEQ multiplex PCR; TCRdb keeps in-frame clones, though not all of them. V and J calls and clone size follow that table, whereas D and trimming were derived from the DNA. The sample contains 20,000 or so clones, over 75% of which appear only once. The rearrangement links TRBV25-1 to TRBJ2-1; D is possibly TRBD1 (7 bases). Sequenced: peripheral blood. This TCR was sampled from an elderly man with acute or convalescent COVID-19. The CDR3 loop is CASSRQGGDEQFF. CDR3 DNA sequence: TGTGCCAGCTCCCGACAGGGCGGGGATGAGCAGTTCTTC.